Here is one TCR beta chain with its context. Assay: immunoSEQ multiplex PCR; the TCRdb copy retains only in-frame clones and omits some. The sample lists 950,000 to 1,200,000 clones; approximately 75% were seen once. This record comes from a study of shared clonotypes between healthy human individuals. The V gene's germline CDR1 is SGHDT and CDR2 YYEEEE. The ends were cut back, 0 bases at V and 0 bases at J, with 10 bases in the middle. There are 16 residues in the CDR3. Sequencing was performed on memory CD4+ T cells from PBMCs. Subset of the sample: CD45RA-negative fraction. The gene calls are TRBV5-6 and TRBJ2-1; D not certain. The source of this sequence is a man aged 18 to 29 in good health. Some clones in this sample may be carry-over from other donors' samples. DNA of the CDR3: TGTGCCAGCAGCTTGGCCCTTGGCGGCTCCTACAATGAGCAGTTCTTC. Translation: CASSLALGGSYNEQFF.